The 10 T cell receptor beta chains given below trace back to one sample, sequenced in a study of blood T cell repertoires in COVID-19. Clones were read by immunoSEQ multiplex PCR, and TCRdb kept only the in-frame ones, dropping some. The data hold under 350,000 clones, with around 86% observed a single time. The sample was PBMCs or T cells enriched from blood (not recorded which). All receptors derive from a woman between 40 and 50 years old with acute COVID-19.

The gene calls are TRBV3-1 (or the pseudogene TRBV3-2) and TRBJ2-1; tentatively, D is TRBD2 (6 bases). Germline V gene data show CDR1 as LGHDT and CDR2 as YNNKEL (reference sequence). The ends were cut back, 1 base at V and 6 bases at J, with 10 bases in the middle. The CDR3 contains 14 residues. This chain's CDR3 is CASSQVETSNEQFF. The CDR3 nucleotides read TGTGCCAGCAGCCAAGTGGAGACTAGCAATGAGCAGTTCTTC.

The table lists this clone with a count of one. The rearrangement links TRBV4-3 to TRBJ1-2; no firm D call. The CDR3 totals 14 residues. In germline, CDR1 is LGHNA, CDR2 YSLEER. Trimming stripped 0 bases from V and 7 bases from J, with 12 bases between. The CDR3 nucleotides are TGCGCCAGCAGCCAAGAACTCTGGGAGGGTGGCTACACCTTC. This sequence encodes CASSQELWEGGYTF.

The chain carries TRBV27 and TRBJ2-7; TRBD1 might be the D (5 bases). Per the germline V gene, CDR1 is MNHEY and CDR2 is SMNVEV (reference sequence). The germline V and J ends were trimmed by 5 bases and 2 bases, with 13 bases remaining between them. This CDR3 comprises 14 residues. The CDR3 region is CASSPMTAAYEQYF. The CDR3 DNA sequence: TGTGCCAGCAGTCCGATGACAGCCGCCTACGAGCAGTACTTC.

This clone was seen a single time. CDR3 protein: CASSLSGGTETQYF. As DNA, the CDR3 is TGTGCCAGCAGCTTATCAGGGGGCACAGAGACCCAGTACTTC. The chain employs TRBV7-9 and TRBJ2-5; 8 nucleotides agree with TRBD1. The germline gives CDR1 SEHNR, CDR2 FQNEAQ (reference sequence). Losses at the gene ends were 2 bases for V and 4 bases for J; bases not matched to a gene: 3. The CDR3 has 14 amino acids.

This clone was observed a few times. The rearrangement links TRBV18 to TRBJ1-4; 7 bases line up with TRBD1. V dropped 2 bases and J dropped 5; count of bases not matched to a gene: 2. This CDR3 has 14 amino acids. Germline loops: CDR1 KGHSH, CDR2 LQKENI. The CDR3 nucleotides are TGTGCCAGCTCACCAGGAGGGGGCAATGAAAAACTGTTTTTT. As protein: CASSPGGGNEKLFF. Filled out from reference TRBV18 and TRBJ1-4, the complete variable domain reads NAGVMQNPRHLVRRRGQEARLRCSPMKGHSHVYWYRQLPEEGLKFMVYLQKENIIDESGMPKERFSAEFPKEGPSILRIQQVVRGDSAAYFCASSPGGGNEKLFFGSGTQLSVL.

The chain combines TRBV6-5 with TRBJ1-3; D is perhaps TRBD1 (6 bases). V lost 4 bases and J 0 bases, leaving 10 bases between the germline ends. Germline V gene lookup returns CDR1 MNHEY and CDR2 SVGAGI. This CDR3 spans 15 amino acids. CDR3 in amino acids: CASSSQGLSGNTIYF. CDR3 nucleotide sequence: TGTGCCAGCAGTTCTCAGGGGCTCTCTGGAAACACCATATATTTT.

V gene TRBV5-1 combines with J gene TRBJ2-5, with 13 bases that match TRBD2. The CDR3 has 18 residues. The V segment lost 1 base and the J segment 4 bases; nucleotides outside the gene matches: 10. Per the germline V gene, CDR1 is SGHRS and CDR2 is YFSETQ. The CDR3 loop reads CASSLRTSGSGVAETQYF. The CDR3 coding sequence is TGCGCCAGCAGCTTGCGGACTAGCGGGAGCGGCGTCGCAGAGACCCAGTACTTC.

The chain recombines TRBV3-1 (or the pseudogene TRBV3-2) with TRBJ2-1, with 10 bases matching TRBD2. The germline CDR1 and CDR2 sequences are LGHDT and YNNKEL (reference sequence). V shed 2 bases and J 6 bases; nucleotides not matched to a gene: 16. The CDR3 consists of 19 residues. CDR3 DNA sequence: TGTGCCAGCAGCCAAAAGAGGCTAGCGGGAGCGTTTTTCCCCAATGAGCAGTTCTTC. This gives the protein CASSQKRLAGAFFPNEQFF.

This chain connects TRBV7-9 to TRBJ2-7; D is ambiguous. Germline-derived CDR1 and CDR2 are SEHNR and FQNEAQ (reference sequence). CDR3 length: 16 amino acids. V dropped 4 bases and J dropped 6 bases, with 22 bases sitting between them. The CDR3 nucleotides read TGTGCCAGCAGCTCCAAAATGCAGTCCCCACCTTCCGAGCAGTACTTC. This codes for CASSSKMQSPPSEQYF.

The V call is TRBV3-1 (or the pseudogene TRBV3-2), the J call TRBJ1-2; D unresolved. V dropped 1 base and J dropped 5 bases, with 5 bases sitting between them. Germline assignment: CDR1 LGHDT and CDR2 YNNKEL (reference sequence). The CDR3 runs 12 residues. Here the CDR3 DNA reads TGTGCCAGCAGCCAAGGAACTTATGGCTACACCTTC. It codes for CASSQGTYGYTF.